This TCR beta chain was found in a study of CD8+CD57+ T cells in acquired aplastic anemia. The use of genomic DNA as template underpinned the TCR beta VDJ and CDR3 profiling. MiXCR was run by TCRdb on the reads, yielding one entry per CDR3 protein. The sample holds a few hundred thousand distinct CDR3 sequences, 82% seen once. About this clonotype itself: The antigen remains unidentified.

Individuals selected for sequencing had exhibited CD8+CD57+ cell expansion on flow cytometry. Among the patients, all had severe acquired aplastic anemia. The CDR3 has 15 residues. Germline V gene data show CDR1 as SGHRS and CDR2 as YFSETQ. Between the trimmed V and J ends, which lost 4 bases and 1 base, there was a span of 14 bases. Study-wide results and caveats: Patients and controls were not found to differ significantly in CD8+ Simpson's diversity. Roughly 30 CD8+ CDR3 sequences occurred in both the patients and the controls.

The chain joins TRBV5-1 to TRBJ1-1; D possibly corresponds to TRBD1 (5 bases). Sequenced input: sorted CD4+, CD8+, or CD8+CD57+ T cells (not recorded which) from PBMCs. This TCR came from a human donor with aplastic anemia. This CDR3 is CASSVAGETNTEAFF. In nucleotides, the CDR3 is TGCGCCAGCAGCGTGGCGGGGGAGACGAACACTGAAGCTTTCTTT.